This T cell receptor beta chain appears in the sequencing data of a study of T cell repertoires in cytomegalovirus infection. On the study more broadly: Both recently identified HLA-C-restricted and well-studied HLA-B-restricted CMV epitopes were used in the study. Public signatures in TCR beta pointed to CMV infection and matching HLA type. Study-level results: Clonotypes of TCR beta that were HLA-C-restricted and CMV-specific dominated the ex vivo response.

CDR1 and CDR2 from the germline V gene are SGHVS and FNYEAQ. The CDR3 runs 15 residues. The ends lost 5 bases at V and 4 bases at J; junction bases unmatched: 5. Concerning this clonotype: Its antigen is not known.

One entry per CDR3 protein, called by TCRdb with MiXCR from the reads. This sample carries roughly 860,000 distinct CDR3 sequences, about 30% of them seen once, and the ten largest clones take around 12%. The sequence was obtained from a human donor in good health (CMV status not recorded). Some clones in this sample may be carry-over from other donors' samples. The sequencing used cultured CD8+ T cells from PBMCs, collected from culture after CMV antigen stimulation. The chain is built from TRBV7-6 and TRBJ2-2; 9 positions agree with TRBD1. The CDR3 coding sequence is TGTGCCAGCAGCCCCGTGACAGGGGGCACCGGGGAGCTGTTTTTT. Protein: CASSPVTGGTGELFF.